This T cell receptor beta chain emerged from a study of T cells expressing NK-cell markers. TCRdb reworked the 5' RACE reads into one entry per CDR3 protein, no DNA. This table holds roughly 170,000 distinct CDR3 sequences. The CDR3 consists of 15 residues. CDR1 is MGHRA, CDR2 YSYEKL, per germline. This TCR came from a woman between 18 and 69 years old in good health. The specimen sequenced was blood T cells: a sorted CD56 or NKG2C T cell subset, CD4+ or CD8+ T cells, or bulk PBMC T cells (not recorded which). The J gene is TRBJ2-2, the V gene TRBV4-1; TCRdb indicates TRBD2, and absent DNA this call remains unverified. The CDR3 sequence is CASSSGTRSTGELFF.